This entry lists 21 T cell receptor beta chains sequenced from one sample in a study of T cell repertoires in cytomegalovirus infection. TCRdb passed the reads through MiXCR, listing each CDR3 protein once. The sample has approximately 76,000 distinct CDR3 sequences; around 37% are singletons. Antigen specificity for these receptors is unknown. The specimen comprised CD8+ T cells from cultured PBMCs, sampled from culture after CMV antigen stimulation. These receptors were collected from a human donor in good health (CMV status not recorded). Some clones in this sample may be carry-over from other donors' samples.

This sequence joins TRBV4-2 and TRBJ2-3; 8 nucleotides line up with TRBD2. Germline CDR1 reads LGHNA; CDR2 reads YNFKEQ. This CDR3 is 15 amino acids long. V trimming: 0 bases; J trimming: 5 bases; junction bases outside the gene matches: 4. The CDR3 nucleotides are TGTGCCAGCAGCCAAGATTCGGGGGGGCTAGATACGCAGTATTTT. Protein product: CASSQDSGGLDTQYF.

This clonotype is judged large. The gene calls are TRBV25-1 and TRBJ2-7; no reliable D call. Per the germline V gene, CDR1 is MGHDK and CDR2 is SYGVNS. V was trimmed by 3 bases and J by 7 bases, leaving 10 bases between them. This CDR3 is 12 amino acids long. CDR3 DNA: TGTGCCAGCAGTGAGGGTCGGTTGGAGCAGTACTTC. It codes for CASSEGRLEQYF.

This clonotype was counted at least ten times. J is TRBJ1-1 and V is TRBV5-6; 8 nucleotides agree with TRBD1. Germline V gives CDR1 SGHDT, CDR2 YYEEEE. The CDR3 consists of 14 residues. The V gene end was trimmed by 4 bases and the J gene end by 6 bases; junction bases not matched to a gene: 8. CDR3 bases: TGTGCCAGCAGCCGCGGGACAGGAGGTGCTGAAGCTTTCTTT. Translated: CASSRGTGGAEAFF.

V gene TRBV7-6 combines with J gene TRBJ1-1, with 7 bases matching TRBD1. The CDR3 runs to 15 residues. Losses at the gene ends were 6 bases for V and 3 bases for J; bases not matched to a gene: 10. Germline CDR1 SGHVS, CDR2 FNYEAQ. The CDR3 protein is CASRGTDPRDTEAFF. For the CDR3, the DNA is TGTGCCAGCAGGGGGACAGACCCGCGAGACACTGAAGCTTTCTTT.

This clonotype was detected once. The gene calls are TRBV10-3 and TRBJ2-3; 10 bases align to TRBD1. CDR1 and CDR2 from the germline V gene are ENHRY and SYGVKD. The CDR3 length is 14 residues. The CDR3 DNA is TGTGCTGCCGAGGGGACAGGGGCGGAAGATACGCAGTATTTT. Its protein product is CAAEGTGAEDTQYF.

J is TRBJ2-7 and V is TRBV6-5, with D hard to call. The CDR3 has 13 residues. The ends were cut back, 6 bases at V and 2 bases at J, with 11 bases in the middle. Germline values: CDR1 MNHEY, CDR2 SVGAGI. CDR3 bases: TGTGCCAGCAGCTCGACACAAACCTACGAGCAGTACTTC. It yields the protein CASSSTQTYEQYF.

The chain employs TRBV3-1 and TRBJ2-7; possible D gene TRBD1, 6 bases. The V end lost 0 bases, the J end lost 3 bases, and 15 bases lay between the germline ends. In germline, CDR1 is LGHDT, CDR2 YNNKEL (reference sequence). CDR3 length equals 16 residues. The CDR3 spells CASSQDEAGVNYEQYF. The CDR3 bases are TGTGCCAGCAGCCAAGATGAGGCAGGGGTTAACTACGAGCAGTACTTC.

The table lists this clonotype with a count of one. The chain combines TRBV6-6 with TRBJ2-2; 8 nucleotides line up with TRBD1. The junction had 6 bases not matched to a gene; V was cut back by 5 bases and J by 4 bases. In germline, CDR1 is MNHNY, CDR2 SVGAGI (reference sequence). The length of the CDR3 is 15 residues. CDR3 nucleotide sequence: TGTGCCAGCAGTCTCGGACAGGGCGCCACCGGGGAGCTGTTTTTT. This gives the protein CASSLGQGATGELFF.

This clonotype came up a few times. This rearrangement joins TRBV7-2 to TRBJ1-5, with 9 bases lining up with TRBD1. Per germline, CDR1 SGHTA and CDR2 FQGNSA. The CDR3 is 17 residues long. J lost 6 bases, V lost 0 bases, and 9 bases had no gene match. CDR3 DNA sequence: TGTGCCAGCAGCTTAGCCCGACCGGACAGGGGAGGTCAGCCCCAGCATTTT. This sequence encodes CASSLARPDRGGQPQHF. Drawing the rest from reference TRBV7-2 and TRBJ1-5, the complete variable domain is GAGVSQSPSNKVTEKGKDVELRCDPISGHTALYWYRQSLGQGLEFLIYFQGNSAPDKSGLPSDRFSAERTGGSVSTLTIQRTQQEDSAVYLCASSLARPDRGGQPQHFGDGTRLSIL.

This sequence joins TRBV28 and TRBJ1-2; 9 bases line up with TRBD1. V gave up 6 bases and J gave up 4 bases; unmatched junction bases: 9. The germline gives CDR1 MDHEN, CDR2 SYDVKM. This CDR3 contains 15 residues. The DNA of the CDR3 is TGTGCCAGCAGCCCTACAGGGGGCAGAATCTATGGCTACACCTTC. Translating it yields CASSPTGGRIYGYTF.

The CDR3 sequence: CASTLSGGGNTGELFF. The CDR3 DNA follows: TGTGCCAGCACTCTTTCTGGCGGGGGGAACACCGGGGAGCTGTTTTTT. The chain uses TRBV12-3 or TRBV12-4 and TRBJ2-2, with TRBD2 matching over 7 bases. This CDR3 has 16 residues. J lost 1 base, V lost 7 bases, and 9 bases had no gene match.

The chain employs TRBV20-1 and TRBJ1-6; 9 bases fit TRBD1. The CDR3 has 17 residues. The V segment lost 6 bases and the J segment 10 bases; nucleotides outside the gene matches: 19. Germline CDR1 and CDR2: DFQATT and SNEGSKA (reference sequence). The CDR3 DNA follows: TGCAGTGCCCGACCCGGGACAGGGACGGGGCTTTGGTCACCCCTCCACTTT. As protein: CSARPGTGTGLWSPLHF.

This clonotype was recorded only once. V and J are TRBV7-9 and TRBJ1-2; unclear D gene. V lost 0 bases, J lost 5 bases, and 13 bases lay in between. The length of the CDR3 is 15 residues. Germline values: CDR1 SEHNR, CDR2 FQNEAQ (reference sequence). The CDR3 DNA reads as TGTGCCAGCAGCTTAGCCCTAGCGGATGGGTATGGCTACACCTTC. Its protein is CASSLALADGYGYTF.

The chain has TRBV12-5 and TRBJ2-3; TRBD2 matches at 14 bases. Looked up from germline, CDR1 is LGHNT and CDR2 is FRNRAP. CDR3 length: 18 amino acids. After removal of 4 bases from V and 2 bases from J, the junction contained 8 bases not matched to a gene. The CDR3 nucleotides are TGTGCTAGTGGTTGGAGACTAGCGGGGGGGCTCGACACAGATACGCAGTATTTT. Amino acids: CASGWRLAGGLDTDTQYF.

In this sample, this clonotype turned up a few times. The V call is TRBV6-1, the J call TRBJ1-5; weak D call: TRBD1 (5 bases). The CDR3 is made up of 17 amino acids. Looked up from germline, CDR1 is MNHNS and CDR2 is SASEGT. V was shortened by 8 bases and J by 4 bases, with 24 bases between the two germline ends. CDR3 loop: CASLPEGAENPNQPQHF. The CDR3, as DNA: TGTGCCAGCCTCCCCGAAGGGGCCGAAAACCCTAATCAGCCCCAGCATTTT.

The V gene is TRBV7-8, the J gene TRBJ2-1; D ambiguous. Germline loops: CDR1 SGHVS, CDR2 FQNEAQ. V shed 1 base and J shed 5 bases, with 12 bases lying between them. The CDR3 extends over 15 amino acids. The DNA of the CDR3 is TGTGCCAGCAGCTTAGGACCCTCCACACACAATGAGCAGTTCTTC. Translation: CASSLGPSTHNEQFF.

This clonotype was observed a single time. The chain joins TRBV27 to TRBJ2-7; no definite D call. Trimming took 0 bases from V and 5 from J, leaving 8 bases between them. CDR1 is MNHEY and CDR2 is SMNVEV in the germline V gene (reference sequence). The CDR3 totals 13 residues. The CDR3 sequence is CASSLSPGHEQYF. CDR3 bases: TGTGCCAGCAGTTTATCCCCCGGGCACGAGCAGTACTTC.

This chain links TRBV7-6 with TRBJ1-4; D gene unclear. The CDR3 runs 16 residues. With 6 bases removed from V and 8 bases from J, the gap between germline ends came to 22 bases. Germline CDR1 is SGHVS and CDR2 is FNYEAQ. CDR3 nucleotides: TGTGCCAGCAGTCTCGGAAGACAAAAGGCGGGGGAAAAACTGTTTTTT. It encodes CASSLGRQKAGEKLFF.

The chain is built from TRBV6-2 or TRBV6-3 and TRBJ1-1; TRBD1 aligns across 8 bases. This CDR3 is 18 amino acids long. In germline, CDR1 is MNHEY, CDR2 SVGEGT. V gave up 0 bases and J gave up 3 bases; unmatched junction bases: 12. Written as DNA, the CDR3 is TGTGCCAGCAGTTACTCAACCAGGGGGCGAAATCTCGACACTGAAGCTTTCTTT. Amino acid sequence: CASSYSTRGRNLDTEAFF.

The chain carries TRBV7-6 and TRBJ2-1; 10 bases match TRBD2. CDR1 is SGHVS, CDR2 FNYEAQ, per germline. The CDR3 is 16 residues long. Germline trimming cut 6 bases from V and 0 bases from J; bases unmatched to any gene: 5. Here the CDR3 reads CASSLTSGNSYNEQFF. The CDR3 coding sequence is TGTGCCAGCAGTCTTACTAGCGGGAACTCCTACAATGAGCAGTTCTTC.

This chain joins TRBV6-6 and TRBJ1-6, with TRBD1 identical over 8 bases. The length of the CDR3 is 19 residues. Germline V gives CDR1 MNHNY, CDR2 SVGAGI (reference sequence). Germline trimming cut 2 bases from V and 11 bases from J; bases unmatched to any gene: 20. The CDR3 DNA reads TGTGCCAGCAGTTACAGGGGACAGGTTCCATTGGCCGAGTCGCCACCCCTCCACTTT. Its protein is CASSYRGQVPLAESPPLHF.